The text below deals with one T cell receptor (beta chain). Its specific antigen is unknown. No base qualities exist here, and no much larger clone lies one base off it. The library was built by means of PCR. Sequencing took place on an Illumina HiSeq 2500. To reduce PCR and sequencing biases, unique molecular identifiers were built into the TCR beta cDNA libraries. Some 500,000 cDNA molecules were obtained for every 1 to 10 million input T cells, so each molecule roughly corresponded to one T cell. Patient libraries were prepared and sequenced with the same protocol used for the earlier healthy control dataset. Within a given batch, samples were prepared together, multiplexed and sequenced on the same HiSeq lane. The study's processing was this. MIGEC was used to process the raw barcoded reads, and molecular identifier groups with only a single read were discarded before consensus assembly and CDR3 extraction. Clonotype tables were post-analysed with VDJtools, and diversity was normalized by down-sampling all datasets to the smallest sample size. Repertoire overlap clustering matched CDR3 amino acid but not nucleotide sequences to correct batch-related cross-sample contamination. TCRdb cleaned the public reads at Q25 with fastp, built clones with MiXCR and kept in-frame beta chains. CDR3 protein duplicates are merged, each entry listing the most common genes and DNA. It is TCRdb's table, rather than the study itself, that gives the V and J calls and clone size. The sample table lists about half a million distinct CDR3 sequences, 45% of them with a count of one. The ten largest account for 12% of the sample.

The sample originates from a study of post-analysis software for immune sequencing data (dated by TCRdb to between 2014 and 2017). General notes on the study: Recorded disease courses included relapsing-remitting, secondary progressive and progressive-relapsing multiple sclerosis, with some patients lacking subtype annotation. The multiple sclerosis patient repertoires were compared with ten to eleven previously published healthy control repertoires from donors aged roughly 6 to 25 years. A subset of samples was prepared in parallel using single-end sample barcoding, then pooled and co-amplified after Illumina adapter ligation.

To demonstrate the VDJtools post-analysis software, TCR beta repertoires were profiled from the peripheral blood of roughly 14 young patients with multiple sclerosis. The patients with multiple sclerosis were children and adolescents between about 6 and 15 years of age. V loses 3 bases, J loses 3 bases, and the germline ends lie 18 bases apart. Per the germline V gene (reference sequence), LGHDT is the CDR1 and YNNKEL is the CDR2. The CDR3 numbers 16 residues from cysteine through phenylalanine. Just the 48-base CDR3 DNA is kept, in frame starting at base 1. What the study reported, not specific to this receptor: When samples were clustered directly using the F measure, samples prepared in the same batch co-clustered strongly, which prompted a batch-effect correction. Significantly higher frequencies in patients than in controls were found for roughly five TRBV segments, including TRBV5-6, TRBV5-1 and TRBV20-1. The control group was slightly older than the multiple sclerosis patient group. Normalized Chao1 diversity was significantly lower in multiple sclerosis patients than controls, suggesting substantial peripheral T-cell clonal expansion.

Recombination connected TRBV3-1 to TRBJ2-7; TRBD1 is a weak D gene call, 6 bases matching. The source of this sequence is a girl aged 10 to 17 with multiple sclerosis. Sequenced sample: blood. The sequenced DNA is TGTGCCAGCAGCCACACAGGAAGGGACAACGTCTACGAGCAGTACTTC. The resulting protein is CASSHTGRDNVYEQYF.